This T cell receptor (beta chain) was recorded in a study of blood T cell repertoires in COVID-19. Turning to the study itself: Acute and convalescent COVID-19 samples came from the United States, Italy and Spain. In each case, the material was cDNA or gDNA derived from T cells, B-cell-depleted T cells, or PBMCs.

Original data processing: The assay estimated nucleated cells by amplifying reference gene primers. Assay used: immunoSEQ multiplex PCR; TCRdb lists only in-frame clones, some missing. That table furnishes V, J and clone size, whereas the DNA furnished D and trimming. In the table there are 70,000 or so clones, more than 75% of which are singletons. The length of the CDR3 is 17 residues. J lost 5 bases, V lost 0 bases, and 12 bases had no gene match. Looked up from germline, CDR1 is SGHNT and CDR2 is YYREEE (reference sequence). This clone was observed a single time. Sequenced input: peripheral blood. This sequence joins TRBV5-4 and TRBJ2-7; 9 bases are a match to TRBD2. The origin of this receptor is a human donor in a cohort sampled during active COVID-19. The CDR3 region has the DNA TGTGCCAGCAGCTTGGCGTCCATAGCGGGGGAGGTCAACGAGCAGTACTTC. It yields the protein CASSLASIAGEVNEQYF.